This T cell receptor beta chain was recovered during a study of cytomegalovirus exposure and HLA in healthy donors. Produced via immunoSEQ multiplex PCR; TCRdb's table is partial and in-frame only. The sample has 100,000 or so clones; roughly 87% are singletons. V was clipped by 5 bases and J by 2 bases; unmatched bases: 9. Germline V gene sequence: CDR1 LNHDA, CDR2 SQIVND (reference sequence). The CDR3 runs to 16 residues. The sequencing sample was made of PBMCs. The receptor comes from a man aged 18 to 35 in good health and CMV-seropositive. This rearrangement joins TRBV19 to TRBJ1-5; 7 bases align to TRBD1. The CDR3 DNA sequence: TGTGCCAGTAGTCGCGAGGCTACAGGGGGCAATCAGCCCCAGCATTTT. Translating gives CASSREATGGNQPQHF.